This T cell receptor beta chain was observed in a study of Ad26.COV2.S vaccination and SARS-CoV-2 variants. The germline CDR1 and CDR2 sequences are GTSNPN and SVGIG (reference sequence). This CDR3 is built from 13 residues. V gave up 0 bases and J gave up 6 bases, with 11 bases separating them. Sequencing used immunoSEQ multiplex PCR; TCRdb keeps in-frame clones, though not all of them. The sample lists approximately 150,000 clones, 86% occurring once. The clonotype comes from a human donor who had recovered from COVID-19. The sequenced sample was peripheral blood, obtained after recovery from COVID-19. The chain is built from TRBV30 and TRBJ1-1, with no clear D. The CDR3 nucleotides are TGTGCCTGGAGTGTACTAGCGCCAGCTGAAGCTTTCTTT. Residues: CAWSVLAPAEAFF.